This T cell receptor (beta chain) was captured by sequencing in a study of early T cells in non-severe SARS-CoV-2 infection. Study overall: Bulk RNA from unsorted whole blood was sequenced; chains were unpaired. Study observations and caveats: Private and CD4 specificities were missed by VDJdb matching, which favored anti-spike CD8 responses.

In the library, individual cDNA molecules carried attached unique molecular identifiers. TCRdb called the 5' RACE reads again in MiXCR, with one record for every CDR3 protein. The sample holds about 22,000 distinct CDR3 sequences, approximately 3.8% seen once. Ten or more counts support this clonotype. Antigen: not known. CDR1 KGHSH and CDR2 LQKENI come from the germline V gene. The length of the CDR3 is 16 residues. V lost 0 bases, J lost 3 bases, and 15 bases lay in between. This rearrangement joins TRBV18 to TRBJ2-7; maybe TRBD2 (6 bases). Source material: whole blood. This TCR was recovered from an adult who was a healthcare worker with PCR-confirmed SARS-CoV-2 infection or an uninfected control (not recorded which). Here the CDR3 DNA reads TGTGCCAGCTCACCACCCTCATCGGAGGGAGTCTACGAGCAGTACTTC. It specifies CASSPPSSEGVYEQYF.